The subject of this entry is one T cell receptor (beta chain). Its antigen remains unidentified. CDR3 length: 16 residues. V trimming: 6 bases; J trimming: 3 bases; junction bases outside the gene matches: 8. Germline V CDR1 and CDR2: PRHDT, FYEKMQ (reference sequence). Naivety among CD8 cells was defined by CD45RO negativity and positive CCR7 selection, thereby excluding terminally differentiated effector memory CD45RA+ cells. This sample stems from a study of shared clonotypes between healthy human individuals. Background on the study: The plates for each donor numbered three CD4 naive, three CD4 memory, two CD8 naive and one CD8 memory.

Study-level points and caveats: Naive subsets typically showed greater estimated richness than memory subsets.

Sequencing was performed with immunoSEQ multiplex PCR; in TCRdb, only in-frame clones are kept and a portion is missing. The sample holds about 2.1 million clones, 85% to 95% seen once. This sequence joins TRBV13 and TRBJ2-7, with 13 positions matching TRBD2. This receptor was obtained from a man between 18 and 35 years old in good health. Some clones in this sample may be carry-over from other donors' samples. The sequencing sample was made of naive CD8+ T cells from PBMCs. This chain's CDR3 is CASRTGGTSGNYEQYF. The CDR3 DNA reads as TGTGCCAGCAGAACCGGTGGGACTAGCGGGAACTACGAGCAGTACTTC.